Shown below are 14 T cell receptor beta chains from a single sample sequenced in a study of blood T cells in healthy people across ages. Sample-barcoded 5' priming and a J-beta primer mix drove a second PCR of about 6 to 12 cycles. TCRdb re-analysed the 5' RACE reads in MiXCR, keeping a single row per CDR3 protein. Here the sample spans hundreds of thousands of distinct CDR3 sequences, 35% to 60% being singletons. Source material: blood. The receptors shown here come from an elderly man in good health.

This chain uses TRBV11-2 with TRBJ1-1; no definite D call. Per the germline V gene, CDR1 is SGHAT and CDR2 is FQNNGV. The length of the CDR3 is 14 residues. The V end was cut by 1 base, the J end by 0 bases, with 6 bases between. CDR3 sequence reads: CASSLAGMNTEAFF. CDR3 DNA sequence: TGTGCCAGCAGCTTAGCAGGAATGAACACTGAAGCTTTCTTT.

This clonotype turned up a few times. The V call is TRBV20-1, the J call TRBJ1-2; 10 nucleotides agree with TRBD1. Germline trimming cut 6 bases from V and 4 bases from J; bases unmatched to any gene: 5. From germline, CDR1 is DFQATT and CDR2 SNEGSKA (reference sequence). The CDR3 length is 13 residues. CDR3: CSAWTGGGYGYTF. CDR3 DNA: TGCAGTGCCTGGACAGGGGGAGGCTATGGCTACACCTTC.

The genes are TRBV20-1 and TRBJ2-1; 8 bases are a match to TRBD2. Germline trimming cut 1 base from V and 5 bases from J; bases unmatched to any gene: 10. Germline V gene data show CDR1 as DFQATT and CDR2 as SNEGSKA (reference sequence). The CDR3 totals 16 residues. CDR3 protein: CSARGREGFFHNEQFF. In DNA form, the CDR3 reads TGCAGTGCTAGAGGACGGGAGGGCTTCTTCCACAATGAGCAGTTCTTC.

This clonotype was observed a few times. This sequence joins TRBV6-1 and TRBJ2-3; 11 nucleotides align to TRBD2. Trimming took 2 bases from V and 2 from J; bases not matched to a gene: 6. Looked up from germline, CDR1 is MNHNS and CDR2 is SASEGT. This CDR3 is built from 17 residues. The DNA for the CDR3 is TGTGCCAGCAGTGAAATAGCGGGAGGGCCCCCCACAGATACGCAGTATTTT. This sequence encodes CASSEIAGGPPTDTQYF.

The chain combines TRBV7-3 with TRBJ2-7, with TRBD2 matching over 7 bases. The germline V gene encodes CDR1 SGHTA and CDR2 FQGTGA. After removal of 5 bases from V and 2 bases from J, the junction contained 9 bases not matched to a gene. This CDR3 is 15 amino acids long. CDR3 protein: CASSTQAGYTYEQYF. DNA for the CDR3: TGTGCCAGCAGCACACAAGCGGGATATACCTACGAGCAGTACTTC.

This clonotype was detected a few times. The rearrangement joins TRBV5-1 to TRBJ2-7; 8 bases match TRBD2. The V and J ends lost 0 bases and 6 bases, in that order; junction bases with no gene match: 5. Germline V gene data show CDR1 as SGHRS and CDR2 as YFSETQ. The CDR3 runs to 14 residues. The CDR3 sequence is CASSLERTSTEQYF. The CDR3 DNA is TGCGCCAGCAGCTTGGAACGGACTAGCACCGAGCAGTACTTC.

This clonotype was counted a few times. V is TRBV7-6 and J is TRBJ2-3; no reliable D call. The germline V gene encodes CDR1 SGHVS and CDR2 FNYEAQ. V was shortened by 5 bases and J by 5 bases, with 11 bases between the two germline ends. The CDR3 has 13 residues. Here the CDR3 reads CASSPSAGDTQYF. CDR3 DNA: TGTGCCAGCAGCCCAAGCGCCGGAGATACGCAGTATTTT. Using reference TRBV7-6 and TRBJ2-3 for the parts outside the CDR3, the full variable domain is GAGVSQSPRYKVTKRGQDVALRCDPISGHVSLYWYRQALGQGPEFLTYFNYEAQQDKSGLPNDRFSAERPEGSISTLTIQRTEQRDSAMYRCASSPSAGDTQYFGPGTRLTVL.

The gene calls are TRBV20-1 and TRBJ2-5; either TRBD1 or TRBD2 may fit D (5 bases each). Matching the DNA end better, TRBJ2-7 makes the J call doubtful. Germline lookup yields CDR1 DFQATT and CDR2 SNEGSKA (reference sequence). This CDR3 is built from 15 residues. The CDR3 region has the DNA TGCAGTGCTAGATCGACAGAATTCGGGACCTACGAGCAGTACTTC. It specifies CSARSTEFGTYEQYF.

This clonotype was observed a few times. The rearrangement joins TRBV11-2 to TRBJ2-7; unclear D gene. The J call may be in error: the DNA end matches TRBJ2-5 better. Germline values: CDR1 SGHAT, CDR2 FQNNGV. The length of the CDR3 is 13 residues. CDR3 residues: CASGVGYLETQYF. The CDR3, as DNA: TGTGCCAGCGGGGTTGGCTACCTAGAGACCCAGTACTTC.

In this sample, this clonotype turned up a few times. The rearrangement links TRBV28 to TRBJ2-7, with D possibly TRBD1 on 6 matching bases. V gave up 7 bases and J gave up 4 bases, with 14 bases separating them. Germline CDR1 reads MDHEN; CDR2 reads SYDVKM. The CDR3 is 13 amino acids. The CDR3 DNA sequence: TGTGCCAGCAATCCCGTACAGGGATACGAGCAGTACTTC. This encodes CASNPVQGYEQYF.

The chain joins TRBV20-1 to TRBJ2-2; the D gene is possibly TRBD2 (5 bases). CDR1 is DFQATT, CDR2 SNEGSKA, per germline (reference sequence). The CDR3 sequence is 14 residues long. Trimming left V 3 bases short and J 4 bases short, with 12 bases between. The CDR3 DNA reads as TGCAGTGCTAGGAATCGGGGTACCACCGGGGAGCTGTTTTTT. It encodes CSARNRGTTGELFF.

Note on this clonotype: No DNA is shown, since the ends of the CDR3 on it are uncertain; the CDR3 is the one TCRdb lists. The V gene is TRBV7-2, the J gene TRBJ2-3; no check of the table's D call, TRBD2, against the DNA was made. The CDR3 has 16 residues if both end residues are counted. Germline loops: CDR1 SGHTA, CDR2 FQGNSA. CDR3 residues: CASSSFGPGGTDTQYF.

The chain uses TRBV7-9 and TRBJ2-7; D gene uncertain. The assigned J gene may be wrong: the sequence end matches TRBJ2-5 better. Germline V gene sequence: CDR1 SEHNR, CDR2 FQNEAQ (reference sequence). The CDR3 contains 16 residues. The CDR3 nucleotides read TGTGCCAGCAGCTGGTTTGGACCTCGAGCGCGGGAGACCCAGTACTTC. It specifies CASSWFGPRARETQYF.

This clonotype turned up a few times. This rearrangement joins TRBV2 to TRBJ2-7, with TRBD1 identical over 11 bases. Germline V CDR1 and CDR2: SNHLY, FYNNEI. The CDR3 is made up of 14 amino acids. J lost 2 bases, V lost 5 bases, and 2 bases had no gene match. CDR3 amino acids: CASSQGQGAYEQYF. The CDR3 DNA is TGTGCCAGCAGTCAGGGACAGGGGGCCTACGAGCAGTACTTC.